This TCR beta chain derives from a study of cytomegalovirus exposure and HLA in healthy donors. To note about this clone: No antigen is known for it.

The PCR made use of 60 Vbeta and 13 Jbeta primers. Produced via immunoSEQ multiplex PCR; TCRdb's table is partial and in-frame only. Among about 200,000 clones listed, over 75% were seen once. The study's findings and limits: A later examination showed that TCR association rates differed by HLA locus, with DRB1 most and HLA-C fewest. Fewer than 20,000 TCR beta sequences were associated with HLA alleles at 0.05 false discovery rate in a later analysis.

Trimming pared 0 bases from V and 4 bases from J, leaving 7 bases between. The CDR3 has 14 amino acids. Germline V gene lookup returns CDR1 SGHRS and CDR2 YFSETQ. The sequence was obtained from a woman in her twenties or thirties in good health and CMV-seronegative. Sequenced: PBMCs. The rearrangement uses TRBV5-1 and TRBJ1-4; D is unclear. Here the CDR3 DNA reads TGCGCCAGCAGCTTGGGGCAGAATAATGAAAAACTGTTTTTT. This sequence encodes CASSLGQNNEKLFF.